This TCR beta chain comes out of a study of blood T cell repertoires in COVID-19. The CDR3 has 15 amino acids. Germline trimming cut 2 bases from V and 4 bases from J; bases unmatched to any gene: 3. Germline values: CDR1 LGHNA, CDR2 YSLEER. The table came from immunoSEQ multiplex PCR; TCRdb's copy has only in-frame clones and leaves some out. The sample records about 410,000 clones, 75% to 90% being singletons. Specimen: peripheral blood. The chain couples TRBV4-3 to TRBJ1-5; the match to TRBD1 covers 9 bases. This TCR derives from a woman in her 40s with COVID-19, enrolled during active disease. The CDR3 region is CASSQSGTGNQPQHF. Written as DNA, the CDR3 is TGCGCCAGCAGCCAATCCGGGACAGGGAATCAGCCCCAGCATTTT.